This is a list of T cell receptor beta chains from one sample in a study of cytomegalovirus exposure and HLA in healthy donors. Method: immunoSEQ multiplex PCR; TCRdb's copy keeps in-frame clones and lacks some. The sample holds approximately 220,000 clones; about 80% are singletons and the top ten take 0.6% to 0.65%. Sequencing was performed on PBMCs. Every receptor here comes from a man between 18 and 35 years old in good health and CMV-seronegative. Each CDR3 is given with its conserved first and last residue. The D gene is left open where the match is weak. Clone size is given for some rows only: seen once, a few or many times, or a class if the clone is expanded.

cdr3_aa	cdr3_nt	v_call	j_call	d_call	clone_size
CASSESEVWTDTQYF	TGCGCCAGCAGTGAGTCGGAGGTGTGGACAGATACGCAGTATTTT	TRBV10-1	TRBJ2-3	NA	once
CASSHGGYYEQYF	TGTGCCAGCAGCCACGGGGGATACTACGAGCAGTACTTC	TRBV25-1	TRBJ2-7	NA	NA
CASSLLGTGYEQYF	TGTGCCAGCAGCTTATTAGGGACAGGATACGAGCAGTACTTC	TRBV7-9	TRBJ2-7	TRBD1	few
CASRPVGRSSGNTIYF	TGCGCCAGCAGGCCCGTGGGCCGAAGCTCTGGAAACACCATATATTTT	TRBV4-1	TRBJ1-3	NA	NA
CAWSLGHGANVLTF	TGTGCCTGGAGTCTAGGCCATGGGGCCAACGTCCTGACTTTC	TRBV30	TRBJ2-6	NA	NA
CASSTGRVAYEQYF	TGTGCCAGCAGCACGGGGAGGGTTGCCTACGAGCAGTACTTC	TRBV2	TRBJ2-7	TRBD2	NA
CASSGQDEIGYTF	TGTGCCAGCAGCGGACAGGATGAGATAGGCTACACCTTC	TRBV27	TRBJ1-2	TRBD1	NA
CASRGTATTNEKLFF	TGCGCCAGCAGAGGTACAGCTACAACTAATGAAAAACTGTTTTTT	TRBV5-1	TRBJ1-4	NA	NA
CASSLVAGVSYEQYF	TGCGCCAGCAGCTTGGTAGCAGGGGTATCCTACGAGCAGTACTTC	TRBV5-1	TRBJ2-7	NA	NA
CASTTGGGYGYTF	TGCGCCAGCACCACCGGGGGAGGCTATGGCTACACCTTC	TRBV5-1	TRBJ1-2	NA	NA
CASSYSGAGPDTQYF	TGTGCCAGCAGTTACTCGGGAGCGGGGCCAGATACGCAGTATTTT	TRBV6-5	TRBJ2-3	TRBD2	NA
CASSDSFWAGADTQYF	TGTGCCAGCAGTGACTCCTTCTGGGCGGGGGCAGATACGCAGTATTTT	TRBV6-4	TRBJ2-3	TRBD2	NA
CASGLDPPSLRNEQFF	TGTGCTAGTGGTTTGGACCCCCCCTCGCTGCGCAATGAGCAGTTCTTC	TRBV12-5	TRBJ2-1	NA	NA
CASSKLAGVANEQFF	TGTGCCAGCAGCAAACTAGCGGGAGTAGCCAATGAGCAGTTCTTC	TRBV7-3	TRBJ2-1	TRBD2	NA
CATSSTPGQMNTEAFF	TGTGCCACCAGCTCAACGCCGGGACAGATGAACACTGAAGCTTTCTTT	TRBV15	TRBJ1-1	TRBD1	once
CASSTGTGRTGELFF	TGTGCCAGTAGTACCGGGACAGGGCGAACCGGGGAGCTGTTTTTT	TRBV19	TRBJ2-2	TRBD1	NA
CASSQKGINCYEQYF	TGTGCCAGCTCCCAAAAGGGGATAAACTGCTACGAGCAGTACTTC	TRBV21-1	TRBJ2-7	NA	NA
CAWSVRRGTDTQYF	TGTGCCTGGAGTGTACGAAGGGGGACAGATACGCAGTATTTT	TRBV30	TRBJ2-3	NA	once
CASTTGTSGYEQYF	TGTGCCAGCACTACGGGGACTAGCGGCTACGAGCAGTACTTC	TRBV13	TRBJ2-7	TRBD2	NA
CASSRGYNEQFF	TGTGCCAGCAGTCGAGGTTACAATGAGCAGTTCTTC	TRBV2	TRBJ2-1	NA	NA
CASSVAEGGTTDTQYF	TGTGCCAGCAGCGTAGCGGAGGGAGGGACCACAGATACGCAGTATTTT	TRBV9	TRBJ2-3	TRBD2	once
CASSFGQNGNQPQHF	TGTGCCAGCAGCTTTGGACAGAATGGCAATCAGCCCCAGCATTTT	TRBV5-5	TRBJ1-5	NA	NA
CASSAQGRASNQPQHF	TGTGCCAGCAGTGCACAGGGAAGGGCTAGCAATCAGCCCCAGCATTTT	TRBV2	TRBJ1-5	NA	NA
CASSEGGATNEKLFF	TGTGCCAGCAGTGAAGGGGGGGCAACTAATGAAAAACTGTTTTTT	TRBV28	TRBJ1-4	NA	NA
CAISKDRGSYEQYF	TGTGCCATCAGCAAAGACAGGGGATCCTACGAGCAGTACTTC	TRBV10-3	TRBJ2-7	TRBD1	NA
CASSSQAGTTDTQYF	TGTGCCAGCAGCTCTCAAGCGGGGACCACAGATACGCAGTATTTT	TRBV7-9	TRBJ2-3	TRBD2	few
CASREPTEYEQYF	TGTGCCAGCAGGGAACCGACAGAATACGAGCAGTACTTC	TRBV6-1	TRBJ2-7	NA	NA
CAIRGAGAGEKLFF	TGTGCCATCAGAGGCGCGGGGGCTGGAGAAAAACTGTTTTTT	TRBV10-3	TRBJ1-4	NA	NA
CASSLLMGAGYEQYF	TGTGCCAGTAGTCTCCTGATGGGAGCAGGCTACGAGCAGTACTTC	TRBV19	TRBJ2-7	NA	NA
CASSSFAENYGYTF	TGTGCCAGCAGCTCTTTCGCGGAGAACTATGGCTACACCTTC	TRBV7-9	TRBJ1-2	NA	few
CASSLRAGGFYEQYF	TGTGCCAGCTCCCTGAGGGCGGGAGGCTTCTACGAGCAGTACTTC	TRBV5-6	TRBJ2-7	TRBD2	NA
CASSYSYQAGENIQYF	TGTGCCAGCAGTTACTCGTACCAGGCCGGGGAAAACATTCAGTACTTC	TRBV6-5	TRBJ2-4	NA	NA
CATGQGNQPQHF	TGCGCCACAGGACAAGGAAATCAGCCCCAGCATTTT	TRBV6-5	TRBJ1-5	NA	NA
CASSFLAGGPDTQYF	TGTGCCAGCAGCTTCCTAGCGGGAGGGCCAGATACGCAGTATTTT	TRBV11-1	TRBJ2-3	TRBD2	NA
CARGGQLPGGHGYTF	TGTGCCAGGGGGGGGCAGCTTCCAGGTGGTCATGGCTACACCTTC	TRBV6-9	TRBJ1-2	NA	NA
CASSQGGAPQHF	TGTGCCAGCAGCCAGGGTGGGGCGCCCCAGCATTTT	TRBV7-9	TRBJ1-5	NA	NA
CASSSPGRGARTEAFF	TGTGCCAGCAGTTCACCTGGTCGGGGGGCGAGGACTGAAGCTTTCTTT	TRBV28	TRBJ1-1	NA	NA
CASSSGQEANSPLHF	TGCGCCAGCAGCTCAGGACAGGAGGCTAATTCACCCCTCCACTTT	TRBV5-1	TRBJ1-6	TRBD1	NA
CASSSPGQRTEAFF	TGTGCCAGCAGTTCACCTGGACAGAGGACTGAAGCTTTCTTT	TRBV6-5	TRBJ1-1	NA	once
CASSQLTEAFF	TGTGCCAGCAGCCAACTCACTGAAGCTTTCTTT	TRBV14	TRBJ1-1	NA	NA
CASSLYRGASNYGYTF	TGTGCCAGCAGCTTGTACAGGGGGGCCTCTAACTATGGCTACACCTTC	TRBV5-4	TRBJ1-2	TRBD1	NA
CASSQDFSGDTQYF	TGCGCCAGCAGTCAGGACTTCTCCGGAGATACGCAGTATTTT	TRBV10-1	TRBJ2-3	NA	NA
CASSIQKNTEAFF	TGTGCCAGTAGTATACAGAAAAACACTGAAGCTTTCTTT	TRBV19	TRBJ1-1	NA	once
CSVEREAEQFF	TGCAGCGTTGAACGGGAGGCTGAGCAGTTCTTC	TRBV29-1	TRBJ2-1	TRBD2	NA
CASSLAGGGNNEQFF	TGTGCCAGCAGTTTAGCGGGAGGGGGCAACAATGAGCAGTTCTTC	TRBV6-5	TRBJ2-1	TRBD2	NA
CSVEASGSSYEQYF	TGCAGCGTTGAGGCTAGCGGGAGTAGTTACGAGCAGTACTTC	TRBV29-1	TRBJ2-7	TRBD2	NA
CATSREERGDTQYF	TGTGCCACCAGCAGAGAAGAACGGGGAGATACGCAGTATTTT	TRBV15	TRBJ2-3	NA	NA
CASSQSGTSGRDTQYF	TGTGCCAGCAGCCAATCCGGGACTAGCGGGAGGGATACGCAGTATTTT	TRBV4-2	TRBJ2-3	TRBD2	few
CAISKTILQGSDTQYF	TGTGCCATCAGCAAGACGATCCTACAGGGATCAGATACGCAGTATTTT	TRBV10-3	TRBJ2-3	NA	NA
CASSKANPQENNEQFF	TGTGCCAGCAGCAAAGCCAACCCTCAGGAAAACAATGAGCAGTTCTTC	TRBV21-1	TRBJ2-1	NA	NA
CASSSKPGLAGAIAYNEQFF	TGCGCCAGCAGCTCGAAACCGGGACTAGCGGGAGCTATAGCCTACAATGAGCAGTTCTTC	TRBV5-1	TRBJ2-1	TRBD2	few